This T cell receptor (beta chain) was sequenced for a study of cytotoxic CD8 clonotypes in ibrutinib-treated CLL. TCRdb's copy holds only in-frame clones and misses some; the assay was immunoSEQ multiplex PCR. The profile shows approximately 300,000 clones, just under 80% of them singletons. This specimen consisted of PBMCs, obtained before ibrutinib treatment. The origin of this receptor is a human donor with chronic lymphocytic leukemia.

DNA of the CDR3: TGTGCCAGTAGTATCGACAGCCTGAATGAAAAACTGTTTTTT. Its translation: CASSIDSLNEKLFF. This sequence joins TRBV19 and TRBJ1-4; maybe TRBD1 (5 bases). The CDR3 covers 14 residues. Between the trimmed V and J ends, which lost 3 bases and 5 bases, there was a span of 10 bases. Germline loops: CDR1 LNHDA, CDR2 SQIVND (reference sequence). Combining the CDR3 with reference TRBV19 and TRBJ1-4 gives the whole variable domain DGGITQSPKYLFRKEGQNVTLSCEQNLNHDAMYWYRQDPGQGLRLIYYSQIVNDFQKGDIAEGYSVSREKKESFPLTVTSAQKNPTAFYLCASSIDSLNEKLFFGSGTQLSVL.